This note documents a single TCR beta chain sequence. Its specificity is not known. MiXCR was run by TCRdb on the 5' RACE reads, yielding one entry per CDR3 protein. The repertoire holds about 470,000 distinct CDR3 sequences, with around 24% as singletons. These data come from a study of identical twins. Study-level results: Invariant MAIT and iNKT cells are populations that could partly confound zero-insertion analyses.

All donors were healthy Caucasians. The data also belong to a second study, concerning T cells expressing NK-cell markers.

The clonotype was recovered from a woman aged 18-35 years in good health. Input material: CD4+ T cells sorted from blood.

The CDR3 DNA reads as TGCAGCGTTGAGTTGTATGGCTACACCTTC. Amino acids: CSVELYGYTF. The chain uses TRBV29-1 and TRBJ1-2; D gene unclear. The CDR3 is 10 residues long. Germline loops: CDR1 SQVTM, CDR2 ANQGSEA. Trimming left V 3 bases short and J 5 bases short, with 4 bases between.